A selection of T cell receptor beta chains follows, all from one sample in a study of cytomegalovirus exposure and HLA in healthy donors. Assay: immunoSEQ multiplex PCR; the TCRdb copy retains only in-frame clones and omits some. The sample records around 120,000 clones, 75% to 85% being singletons. The sequencing input was PBMCs. These receptors were obtained from a woman aged 40 to 50 in good health and CMV-seronegative. CDR3s include the opening cysteine and the closing phenylalanine or tryptophan. D genes are given only for firm matches. Not all rows give a size; the values are once, few, many and, for expanded clones, a class.

d_gene	abundance	j_gene	v_gene	CDR3aa	CDR3nt
TRBD1	.	TRBJ2-7	TRBV9	CASSVVGTGPYEQYF	TGTGCCAGCAGCGTAGTAGGGACAGGGCCCTACGAGCAGTACTTC
.	.	TRBJ2-6	TRBV18	CASSTGVLSSGANVLTF	TGTGCCAGCTCGACGGGAGTCTTGAGCTCTGGGGCCAACGTCCTGACTTTC
TRBD1	.	TRBJ2-7	TRBV7-9	CASSGGQGLAYEQYF	TGTGCCAGCAGCGGGGGACAGGGTCTGGCCTACGAGCAGTACTTC
TRBD1	.	TRBJ1-2	TRBV29-1	CSVEGSTGTAYGYTF	TGCAGCGTTGAAGGTTCCACCGGGACAGCTTATGGCTACACCTTC
TRBD1	.	TRBJ2-7	TRBV29-1	CSAAGQGLSEQYF	TGCAGCGCTGCGGGACAGGGATTGAGCGAGCAGTACTTC
.	.	TRBJ2-2	TRBV15	CATSRGTSNTGELFF	TGTGCCACCAGCAGAGGGACTTCGAACACCGGGGAGCTGTTTTTT
TRBD2	.	TRBJ2-1	TRBV5-4	CASTPRGGAYNEQFF	TGTGCCAGCACCCCCCGGGGGGGCGCCTACAATGAGCAGTTCTTC
.	.	TRBJ1-1	TRBV4-3	CASSQDNRDNTEAFF	TGCGCCAGCAGCCAAGATAACAGGGACAACACTGAAGCTTTCTTT
TRBD1	.	TRBJ1-1	TRBV6-5	CASSTGQGSEAFF	TGTGCCAGCAGCACGGGACAGGGGAGCGAAGCTTTCTTT
TRBD1	.	TRBJ2-7	TRBV6-6	CASGPQGAHGYEQYF	TGTGCCAGCGGACCACAGGGGGCCCATGGGTACGAGCAGTACTTC
.	.	TRBJ1-3	TRBV2	CASSPGTGNTIYF	TGTGCCAGCAGCCCAGGGACTGGAAACACCATATATTTT
.	.	TRBJ1-4	TRBV6-5	CASSYSRRGGEKLFF	TGTGCCAGCAGTTACTCGCGTAGGGGAGGAGAAAAACTGTTTTTT
TRBD1	.	TRBJ2-7	TRBV2	CASSGQGKVYEQYF	TGTGCCAGCTCTGGACAGGGTAAAGTCTACGAGCAGTACTTC
.	.	TRBJ2-2	TRBV7-9	CASSLDQRTAVRLFF	TGTGCCAGCAGCTTAGATCAGCGGACTGCCGTTAGGCTGTTTTTT
.	.	TRBJ2-7	TRBV9	CASSVVDNPYEQYF	TGTGCCAGCAGCGTAGTGGACAACCCCTACGAGCAGTACTTC
.	.	TRBJ1-1	TRBV7-2	CASSLATLSTEAFF	TGTGCCAGCAGCTTGGCCACCCTTTCCACTGAAGCTTTCTTT
.	.	TRBJ1-2	TRBV9	CASSAIGGGVSGYTF	TGTGCCAGCAGCGCCATAGGGGGGGGAGTTAGTGGCTACACCTTC
TRBD2	.	TRBJ2-3	TRBV7-9	CASSLPSGSDTQYF	TGTGCCAGCAGCTTGCCTAGCGGCTCTGATACGCAGTATTTT
.	.	TRBJ1-1	TRBV28	CASSSPPGNTEAFF	TGTGCCAGCAGTAGTCCGCCGGGGAACACTGAAGCTTTCTTT
TRBD2	.	TRBJ2-5	TRBV4-1	CASSQLGLAAKETQYF	TGCGCCAGCAGCCAACTCGGACTAGCAGCCAAAGAGACCCAGTACTTC
.	few	TRBJ1-1	TRBV4-2	CASSQDPGVPEAFF	TGTGCCAGCAGCCAAGATCCAGGGGTGCCTGAAGCTTTCTTT
.	once	TRBJ1-1	TRBV29-1	CSVARGGEAFF	TGCAGCGTTGCGAGGGGGGGTGAAGCTTTCTTT
.	.	TRBJ1-5	TRBV10-3	CAISEGEGQPQHF	TGTGCCATCAGTGAGGGGGAGGGGCAGCCCCAGCATTTT
TRBD1	.	TRBJ2-7	TRBV6-6	CASIRDSGIYEQYF	TGTGCCAGCATTCGGGACAGTGGAATTTACGAGCAGTACTTC
.	few	TRBJ2-5	TRBV5-1	CASSFGLALQEETQYF	TGCGCCAGCAGCTTTGGCTTAGCGCTTCAGGAAGAGACCCAGTACTTC
TRBD2	.	TRBJ2-7	TRBV9	CASSESGTSGIYEQYF	TGTGCCAGCAGCGAATCCGGGACTAGCGGGATCTACGAGCAGTACTTC
.	.	TRBJ1-2	TRBV6-5	CASRASRGISGGYTF	TGTGCCAGCAGAGCCTCAAGGGGGATATCAGGTGGCTACACCTTC
.	.	TRBJ1-2	TRBV7-9	CASSLGAGYYGYTF	TGTGCCAGCAGCTTAGGTGCAGGGTATTATGGCTACACCTTC
.	.	TRBJ2-7	TRBV5-1	CASSEQGTYEQYF	TGCGCCAGCAGCGAGCAGGGGACCTACGAGCAGTACTTC